Each of the 15 T cell receptor beta chains below was sequenced from the same sample in a study of cytomegalovirus exposure and HLA in healthy donors. PCR involved 60 Vbeta and 13 Jbeta primers. Assay used: immunoSEQ multiplex PCR; TCRdb lists only in-frame clones, some missing. The sample lists some 170,000 clones, 70% to 85% occurring once. Material: PBMCs. The receptor source for this set is a woman aged 55-75 years in good health and CMV-seropositive.

The chain uses TRBV2 and TRBJ2-1, with TRBD1 as a possible D gene (5 bases). The CDR3 contains 14 residues. V lost 7 bases to trimming and J lost 6 bases, with 16 bases between them. Germline values: CDR1 SNHLY, CDR2 FYNNEI. The CDR3 loop reads CASTKLGAANEQFF. CDR3 DNA: TGTGCCAGCACGAAGCTAGGGGCGGCCAATGAGCAGTTCTTC.

V and J are TRBV28 and TRBJ2-6; no clear D gene. Trimming removed 5 bases from V and 0 bases from J, with 8 bases in between. Germline assignment: CDR1 MDHEN and CDR2 SYDVKM. The CDR3 loop spans 15 amino acids. The CDR3 loop is CASSPGSSGANVLTF. As DNA, the CDR3 is TGTGCCAGCAGTCCCGGTAGCTCTGGGGCCAACGTCCTGACTTTC.

The V gene is TRBV19, the J gene TRBJ1-1, with D perhaps matching TRBD1 (6 bases). Germline loops: CDR1 LNHDA, CDR2 SQIVND (reference sequence). V lost 7 bases to trimming and J lost 4 bases, with 19 bases between them. The CDR3 has 15 amino acids. The CDR3 DNA is TGTGCCAGTACCCCTTCCCTCGGGGGGGCCACTGAAGCTTTCTTT. Translation: CASTPSLGGATEAFF.

The chain recombines TRBV27 with TRBJ1-5; the D is unclear. Between the trimmed V and J ends, which lost 5 bases and 6 bases, there was a span of 17 bases. Looked up from germline, CDR1 is MNHEY and CDR2 is SMNVEV (reference sequence). The CDR3 consists of 15 residues. As DNA, the CDR3 is TGTGCCAGCAGTCTCACCGGCGGGGTAGGTCAGCCCCAGCATTTT. Encoded protein: CASSLTGGVGQPQHF.

In its sample, this clone was seen once. The chain combines TRBV5-8 with TRBJ2-1; TRBD2 matches 10 bases. V lost 8 bases to trimming and J lost 9 bases; unmatched junction nucleotides: 11. This CDR3 spans 14 amino acids. CDR1 SGHTS and CDR2 YDEGEE come from the germline V gene. CDR3 sequence: CARGKRGGFSEQFF. CDR3 in DNA: TGTGCCAGAGGGAAGCGGGGGGGTTTCAGTGAGCAGTTCTTC.

The J gene is TRBJ1-5, the V gene TRBV5-1, with D possibly being TRBD1 (6 bases). Deletions cut 4 bases from V and 4 bases from J, with 12 bases between. This CDR3 is built from 14 residues. Germline-derived CDR1 and CDR2 are SGHRS and YFSETQ. The CDR3 DNA reads TGCGCCAGCAGCCAGGACAGCAGGAATCAGCCCCAGCATTTT. It is translated as CASSQDSRNQPQHF. The whole variable domain, filled in from reference TRBV5-1 and TRBJ1-5, reads KAGVTQTPRYLIKTRGQQVTLSCSPISGHRSVSWYQQTPGQGLQFLFEYFSETQRNKGNFPGRFSGRQFSNSRSEMNVSTLELGDSALYLCASSQDSRNQPQHFGDGTRLSIL.

The V gene is TRBV4-1, the J gene TRBJ1-2; D might be TRBD1 (6 bases). Between the trimmed V and J ends, which lost 4 bases and 7 bases, there was a span of 19 bases. The CDR3 runs 15 residues. CDR1 and CDR2 (germline): MGHRA, YSYEKL. The CDR3 coding sequence is TGCGCCAGCAGCCCGCAAGGGGGGGCGGGTTTTGGCTACACCTTC. Protein product: CASSPQGGAGFGYTF.

This clone was recorded once. The chain links TRBV11-2 to TRBJ1-2, with TRBD1 identical over 9 bases. Germline V gene data show CDR1 as SGHAT and CDR2 as FQNNGV. The ends lost 5 bases at V and 6 bases at J; junction bases unmatched: 1. The CDR3 runs 12 residues. The CDR3 loop reads CASSNRGHGYTF. CDR3 in DNA: TGTGCCAGCAGCAACAGGGGGCATGGCTACACCTTC.

The V call is TRBV10-3, the J call TRBJ2-7, with 9 bases that match TRBD1. V shed 2 bases, J shed 5 bases, and the junction held 10 bases outside the gene matches. The germline CDR1 and CDR2 sequences are ENHRY and SYGVKD. The CDR3 is 16 residues long. In nucleotides, the CDR3 is TGTGCCATCAGTGAGATACAGGGGGCATCATTGGACGAGCAGTACTTC. The encoded protein is CAISEIQGASLDEQYF.

This chain connects TRBV30 to TRBJ1-1, with D maybe TRBD1 (6 bases). Germline loops: CDR1 GTSNPN, CDR2 SVGIG (reference sequence). The CDR3 totals 13 residues. The V gene lost 3 bases and the J gene lost 1 base, with 9 bases spanning the gap. CDR3 loop: CAWSGQKNTEAFF. CDR3 nucleotides: TGTGCCTGGAGCGGACAGAAGAACACTGAAGCTTTCTTT.

V gene TRBV5-6 combines with J gene TRBJ1-4, with D uncertain. This CDR3 spans 14 amino acids. Germline V lookup: CDR1 SGHDT, CDR2 YYEEEE. The V and J ends lost 0 bases and 8 bases respectively, with 11 bases between them. This CDR3 reads CASSLANLEEKLFF. CDR3 DNA: TGTGCCAGCAGCTTGGCCAATTTAGAAGAAAAACTGTTTTTT.

The gene calls are TRBV7-3 and TRBJ1-1; 10 bases are shared with TRBD1. V trimming: 5 bases; J trimming: 11 bases; junction bases outside the gene matches: 14. Germline CDR1 and CDR2: SGHTA and FQGTGA. CDR3 length: 15 residues. CDR3 sequence: CASSLQTGGASGAFF. The CDR3 nucleotides read TGTGCCAGCAGCCTTCAGACAGGGGGCGCATCGGGGGCTTTCTTT.

J is TRBJ2-3 and V is TRBV9; tentatively, D is TRBD2 (6 bases). In germline, CDR1 is SGDLS, CDR2 YYNGEE. The CDR3 has 17 residues. V was cut by 0 bases and J by 2 bases, with 16 bases left in between. This CDR3 is CASSVGDSSPFTDTQYF. CDR3 DNA sequence: TGTGCCAGCAGCGTAGGGGACTCTTCTCCTTTCACAGATACGCAGTATTTT. Together with reference TRBV9 and TRBJ2-3, the CDR3 gives the full variable domain: DSGVTQTPKHLITATGQRVTLRCSPRSGDLSVYWYQQSLDQGLQFLIQYYNGEERAKGNILERFSAQQFPDLHSELNLSSLELGDSALYFCASSVGDSSPFTDTQYFGPGTRLTVL.

This clone was seen just once. The rearrangement joins TRBV10-3 to TRBJ2-5; 8 bases fit TRBD1. The trim removed 6 bases at V and 4 bases at J, leaving 10 bases unmatched. Germline CDR1 and CDR2: ENHRY and SYGVKD. This CDR3 contains 15 residues. The CDR3 region has the DNA TGTGCCATCAGCCCAACAGGGGGGTCGGGAGAGACCCAGTACTTC. Amino acids: CAISPTGGSGETQYF.

V and J are TRBV5-1 and TRBJ1-1; 7 bases map to TRBD1. The CDR3 length is 12 residues. The V segment lost 7 bases and the J segment 4 bases; nucleotides outside the gene matches: 4. The germline V gene encodes CDR1 SGHRS and CDR2 YFSETQ. Here the CDR3 DNA reads TGCGCCAGCCGCTGGGACAGCACTGAAGCTTTCTTT. It specifies CASRWDSTEAFF.